A selection of T cell receptor beta chains follows, all from one sample in a study of shared clonotypes between healthy human individuals. Generated by immunoSEQ multiplex PCR, the TCRdb table keeps only in-frame clones and is missing some. This sample has about 2 million clones, with approximately 94% found just once. Material for sequencing was naive CD8+ T cells sorted from blood. These receptors were collected from a man in his late teens or twenties in good health. The CDR3 runs from the conserved cysteine through the conserved F or W. The order of the fields is D gene, J gene, clone size, V gene, CDR3 DNA, CDR3 protein. D genes are given only for firm matches. Size is stated for part of the rows, as once, few or many counts, or as a class when the clone is expanded.

d_gene: -; j_gene: TRBJ2-7; abundance: -; v_gene: TRBV28; CDR3nt: TGTGCCAGCAGTTTAGGGACCGTCGGGTACGAGCAGTACTTC; CDR3aa: CASSLGTVGYEQYF
d_gene: -; j_gene: TRBJ2-1; abundance: -; v_gene: TRBV11-1; CDR3nt: TGTGCCAGCAGCTTTGTGGCTAATGAGCAGTTCTTC; CDR3aa: CASSFVANEQFF
d_gene: TRBD2; j_gene: TRBJ2-1; abundance: -; v_gene: TRBV6-6; CDR3nt: TGTGCCAGCAGTCTGACTAGCGGGGACGAGCAGTTCTTC; CDR3aa: CASSLTSGDEQFF
d_gene: -; j_gene: TRBJ2-4; abundance: -; v_gene: TRBV7-9; CDR3nt: TGTGCCAGCAGCTTAGAGCGCGAAAACATTCAGTACTTC; CDR3aa: CASSLERENIQYF
d_gene: -; j_gene: TRBJ1-2; abundance: -; v_gene: TRBV6-5; CDR3nt: TGTGCCACCCTTGGGAGCCCTGATTATGGCTACACCTTC; CDR3aa: CATLGSPDYGYTF
d_gene: -; j_gene: TRBJ1-2; abundance: few; v_gene: TRBV28; CDR3nt: TGTGCCAGCAGTTCTTACACGGGCGGCTACACCTTC; CDR3aa: CASSSYTGGYTF
d_gene: -; j_gene: TRBJ2-1; abundance: -; v_gene: TRBV4-1; CDR3nt: TGCGCCAGCAGCCAAGTAGGTGGGTCCTACAATGAGCAGTTCTTC; CDR3aa: CASSQVGGSYNEQFF
d_gene: -; j_gene: TRBJ2-7; abundance: -; v_gene: TRBV4-3; CDR3nt: TGCGCCAGCAGCCAAGAGTTAGAGTCTAGAAGGGACGAGCAGTACTTC; CDR3aa: CASSQELESRRDEQYF
d_gene: -; j_gene: TRBJ2-7; abundance: -; v_gene: TRBV6-6; CDR3nt: TGTGCCAGCAGCCCGCCCGGCGAGCAGTACTTC; CDR3aa: CASSPPGEQYF
d_gene: -; j_gene: TRBJ2-1; abundance: -; v_gene: TRBV7-2; CDR3nt: TGTGCCAGCAGCTTAACCAATCTAGTCCATGAGCAGTTCTTC; CDR3aa: CASSLTNLVHEQFF
d_gene: -; j_gene: TRBJ2-7; abundance: -; v_gene: TRBV19; CDR3nt: TGTGCCACCGCTGACCGGGACACATCGTACGAGCAGTACTTC; CDR3aa: CATADRDTSYEQYF
d_gene: -; j_gene: TRBJ1-1; abundance: -; v_gene: TRBV5-4; CDR3nt: TGTGCCAGCAGCCCAGACACCCTCTTTAGGGACACTGAAGCTTTCTTT; CDR3aa: CASSPDTLFRDTEAFF
d_gene: TRBD2; j_gene: TRBJ2-1; abundance: -; v_gene: TRBV7-8; CDR3nt: TGTGCCAGCAGCCTCTTGCCCTTAGCGGGAGAAGAGTTCTTC; CDR3aa: CASSLLPLAGEEFF
d_gene: -; j_gene: TRBJ1-1; abundance: -; v_gene: TRBV6-5; CDR3nt: TGTGCCAGCAGTTACTGGCGCAGTCTGGACACTGAAGCTTTCTTT; CDR3aa: CASSYWRSLDTEAFF
d_gene: -; j_gene: TRBJ2-5; abundance: -; v_gene: TRBV27; CDR3nt: TGTGCCAGCAGTTTCCGGGCCCAAGAGACCCAGTACTTC; CDR3aa: CASSFRAQETQYF
d_gene: -; j_gene: TRBJ2-7; abundance: -; v_gene: TRBV2; CDR3nt: TGTGCCAGCAGTGAGGGACTGGGTGCGTCCTACGAGCAGTACTTC; CDR3aa: CASSEGLGASYEQYF
d_gene: -; j_gene: TRBJ2-6; abundance: -; v_gene: TRBV30; CDR3nt: TGTGCCTGGAGTCCCAGCTCTGGGGCCAACGTCCTGACTTTC; CDR3aa: CAWSPSSGANVLTF
d_gene: TRBD1; j_gene: TRBJ2-1; abundance: -; v_gene: TRBV11-2; CDR3nt: TGTGCCAGCAGCACCAACAGGGGGTTTAGCTCCTACAATGAGCAGTTCTTC; CDR3aa: CASSTNRGFSSYNEQFF
d_gene: -; j_gene: TRBJ2-7; abundance: -; v_gene: TRBV6-5; CDR3nt: TGTGCCAGCAGAAAAAAGGGGGGCTACGAGCAGTACTTC; CDR3aa: CASRKKGGYEQYF
d_gene: TRBD2; j_gene: TRBJ2-5; abundance: -; v_gene: TRBV2; CDR3nt: TGTGCCAGCAGTGCAGGACTAGCGGTCGAGACCCAGTACTTC; CDR3aa: CASSAGLAVETQYF
d_gene: -; j_gene: TRBJ1-4; abundance: -; v_gene: TRBV2; CDR3nt: TGTGCCAGCATTCGATCCTTAGCTGTACCCAATGAAAAACTGTTTTTT; CDR3aa: CASIRSLAVPNEKLFF
d_gene: TRBD1; j_gene: TRBJ1-1; abundance: -; v_gene: TRBV4-1; CDR3nt: TGCGCCAGCAGCCAAGATATCCAGGGGGACGAAGCTTTCTTT; CDR3aa: CASSQDIQGDEAFF
d_gene: -; j_gene: TRBJ1-1; abundance: -; v_gene: TRBV27; CDR3nt: TGTGCCAGCAGTTTAAACCCTGGGAACACTGAAGCTTTCTTT; CDR3aa: CASSLNPGNTEAFF
d_gene: -; j_gene: TRBJ1-2; abundance: -; v_gene: TRBV27; CDR3nt: TGTGCCAGCAGAACCAGGGGAGGCGGCTACACCTTC; CDR3aa: CASRTRGGGYTF
d_gene: -; j_gene: TRBJ2-7; abundance: -; v_gene: TRBV30; CDR3nt: TGTGCCTGGAATCTCCAGGAGGGGACCTACGAGCAGTACTTC; CDR3aa: CAWNLQEGTYEQYF
d_gene: -; j_gene: TRBJ2-1; abundance: -; v_gene: TRBV6-1; CDR3nt: TGTGCCAGCGCACGAGGTGGCTCCTACAATGAGCAGTTCTTC; CDR3aa: CASARGGSYNEQFF
d_gene: -; j_gene: TRBJ1-2; abundance: -; v_gene: TRBV21-1; CDR3nt: TGTGCCAGCAGCAAATATTGGGGGCGGGCGGGCGGCTACACCTTC; CDR3aa: CASSKYWGRAGGYTF
d_gene: TRBD1; j_gene: TRBJ2-5; abundance: -; v_gene: TRBV7-9; CDR3nt: TGTGCCAGCAGCTCGAGCCGGGACAGCCAAGAGACCCAGTACTTC; CDR3aa: CASSSSRDSQETQYF
d_gene: TRBD2; j_gene: TRBJ2-7; abundance: once; v_gene: TRBV2; CDR3nt: TGTGCCAGCAGTGAAGGCGGGGGAATCTACGAGCAGTACTTC; CDR3aa: CASSEGGGIYEQYF
d_gene: -; j_gene: TRBJ1-2; abundance: -; v_gene: TRBV27; CDR3nt: TGTGCCAGCAGTCCTGGGACACAACCTGGCTATGGCTACACCTTC; CDR3aa: CASSPGTQPGYGYTF
d_gene: -; j_gene: TRBJ2-7; abundance: -; v_gene: TRBV2; CDR3nt: TGTGCCAGCAGTGAAACCGGGGGCCCTTACGAGCAGTACTTC; CDR3aa: CASSETGGPYEQYF
d_gene: TRBD1; j_gene: TRBJ1-2; abundance: -; v_gene: TRBV29-1; CDR3nt: TGCAGCGTTGAAGGGGACAGGGGGTATGGCTACACCTTC; CDR3aa: CSVEGDRGYGYTF
d_gene: TRBD2; j_gene: TRBJ2-6; abundance: -; v_gene: TRBV7-6; CDR3nt: TGTGCCAGCAGCAGCGGGGGGTCCAGAGATGGGGCCAACGTCCTGACTTTC; CDR3aa: CASSSGGSRDGANVLTF
d_gene: -; j_gene: TRBJ1-5; abundance: -; v_gene: TRBV28; CDR3nt: TGTGCCAGCAGTTTAGTGTCGGATTGGGGGAATCAGCCCCAGCATTTT; CDR3aa: CASSLVSDWGNQPQHF
d_gene: -; j_gene: TRBJ1-2; abundance: -; v_gene: TRBV5-1; CDR3nt: TGCGCCAGCAGCGTCGGGACCGAGCCCTATGGCTACACCTTC; CDR3aa: CASSVGTEPYGYTF
d_gene: -; j_gene: TRBJ1-6; abundance: -; v_gene: TRBV27; CDR3nt: TGTGCCAGCAGTTTATCGGGGGGAAGGTCACCCCTCCACTTT; CDR3aa: CASSLSGGRSPLHF
d_gene: TRBD1; j_gene: TRBJ1-4; abundance: -; v_gene: TRBV5-1; CDR3nt: TGCGCCAGCAGCCTTTCACCGGACAGGGCTAATGAAAAACTGTTTTTT; CDR3aa: CASSLSPDRANEKLFF
d_gene: -; j_gene: TRBJ2-7; abundance: once; v_gene: TRBV28; CDR3nt: TGTGCCAGCAGCCAAGGGAGCTCCTACGAGCAGTACTTC; CDR3aa: CASSQGSSYEQYF
d_gene: TRBD1; j_gene: TRBJ2-7; abundance: -; v_gene: TRBV2; CDR3nt: TGTGCCAGCATAGAGACAGGGGTTTACGAGCAGTACTTC; CDR3aa: CASIETGVYEQYF
d_gene: -; j_gene: TRBJ2-7; abundance: -; v_gene: TRBV18; CDR3nt: TGTGCCAGCTCACCACCGACGGGGACCTACGAGCAGTACTTC; CDR3aa: CASSPPTGTYEQYF
d_gene: TRBD1; j_gene: TRBJ2-7; abundance: -; v_gene: TRBV5-8; CDR3nt: TGTGCCAGCCACAGGGGCTCCTACGAGCAGTACTTC; CDR3aa: CASHRGSYEQYF
d_gene: TRBD1; j_gene: TRBJ1-1; abundance: -; v_gene: TRBV7-9; CDR3nt: TGTGCCAGCAGCTTAGTTGGGACAGGGGGCCCTGAAGCTTTCTTT; CDR3aa: CASSLVGTGGPEAFF
d_gene: -; j_gene: TRBJ2-3; abundance: -; v_gene: TRBV11-2; CDR3nt: TGTGCCAGCAGCTCCCGGGCGATAATGGGGGTCACAGATACGCAGTATTTT; CDR3aa: CASSSRAIMGVTDTQYF
d_gene: TRBD1; j_gene: TRBJ2-7; abundance: -; v_gene: TRBV4-3; CDR3nt: TGCGCCAGCAGCAGAGTAACAGGGGTTTTCGACGAGCAGTACTTC; CDR3aa: CASSRVTGVFDEQYF
d_gene: -; j_gene: TRBJ1-5; abundance: -; v_gene: TRBV5-1; CDR3nt: TGCGCCAGCAGCTTGGAAGGCGCGAGCAATCAGCCCCAGCATTTT; CDR3aa: CASSLEGASNQPQHF